Shown below are 32 T cell receptor beta chains from a single sample sequenced in a study of identical twins. TCRdb recomputed calls from the 5' RACE reads with MiXCR, one row per CDR3 protein. The table shows a few hundred thousand distinct CDR3 sequences, with 7.5% to 10% occurring only once. A further study also used this sample, focusing on yellow fever vaccine responses in identical twins.

The specimen was PBMCs. These receptors were obtained from a woman aged 18 to 35 in good health.

The gene calls are TRBV28 and TRBJ2-1, with D tentatively TRBD1 or TRBD2 (5 bases each). V lost 8 bases, J lost 9 bases, and 14 bases lay in between. This CDR3 spans 12 amino acids. Germline V gene lookup returns CDR1 MDHEN and CDR2 SYDVKM. The CDR3, as DNA: TGTGCCAGCCGTAGAGGGGTGGGTGAGCAGTTCTTC. Its protein is CASRRGVGEQFF.

This clonotype was seen a handful of times. V gene TRBV5-6 combines with J gene TRBJ1-5; the D gene is possibly TRBD1 (6 bases). This CDR3 region has 15 residues. Trimming removed 0 bases from V and 4 bases from J, with 11 bases in between. Germline V gives CDR1 SGHDT, CDR2 YYEEEE. The CDR3 region is CASSLDRDKNQPQHF. The CDR3 DNA reads TGTGCCAGCAGCTTGGACCGGGACAAGAATCAGCCCCAGCATTTT.

The V call is TRBV5-5, the J call TRBJ2-1, with 11 nucleotides matching TRBD1. Germline CDR1 and CDR2: SGHKS and YYEKEE (reference sequence). This CDR3 has 16 amino acids. Trimming removed 0 bases from V and 7 bases from J; junction bases left unmatched: 6. Written as DNA, the CDR3 is TGTGCCAGCAGCTTGGTGTCAGGACAGGGGGCAAATGAGCAGTTCTTC. It is translated as CASSLVSGQGANEQFF.

This clonotype was seen a few times. This sequence joins TRBV6-1 and TRBJ2-7; either TRBD1 or TRBD2 may supply D (5 bases each). Trimming took 6 bases from V and 6 from J, leaving 15 bases between them. Germline lookup yields CDR1 MNHNS and CDR2 SASEGT. The length of the CDR3 is 13 residues. For the CDR3, the DNA is TGTGCCAGCAGAACCGGGACCTCCATCGAGCAGTACTTC. Translated: CASRTGTSIEQYF.

This clonotype was counted a few times. The chain is built from TRBV4-2 and TRBJ2-7; no reliable D call. CDR1 is LGHNA and CDR2 is YNFKEQ in the germline V gene. Trimming left V 3 bases short and J 4 bases short, with 19 bases between. The CDR3 is 16 residues long. The CDR3 region is CASSHRLTHTFYEQYF. In DNA, the CDR3 is TGTGCCAGCAGCCATCGACTGACTCACACCTTTTACGAGCAGTACTTC.

This rearrangement joins TRBV10-3 to TRBJ2-1; 9 positions match TRBD2. Germline V gene sequence: CDR1 ENHRY, CDR2 SYGVKD. The CDR3 has 15 residues. The junction had 4 bases not matched to a gene; V was cut back by 5 bases and J by 2 bases. The CDR3 DNA reads TGTGCCATCAGTCCTAGCGGGGTTCCCTACAATGAGCAGTTCTTC. Protein product: CAISPSGVPYNEQFF.

The V gene is TRBV29-1, the J gene TRBJ1-1, with a weak D call TRBD1 (6 bases). The V end was cut by 4 bases, the J end by 4 bases, with 10 bases between. The CDR3 has 12 amino acids. The V gene's germline CDR1 is SQVTM and CDR2 ANQGSEA. This CDR3 reads CSVAGGITEAFF. The CDR3, as DNA: TGCAGCGTTGCGGGGGGCATCACTGAAGCTTTCTTT.

This clonotype showed up just a few times. CDR3 in amino acids: CASSVGSGRYNEQFF. The CDR3 DNA reads as TGTGCCAGCAGCGTAGGTAGCGGGAGGTACAATGAGCAGTTCTTC. This chain uses TRBV9 with TRBJ2-1; 10 nucleotides match TRBD2. This CDR3 region has 15 residues. Per the germline V gene, CDR1 is SGDLS and CDR2 is YYNGEE. With V trimmed by 0 bases and J by 4 bases, 1 base remained unmatched.

This clonotype came up a few times. This chain connects TRBV11-3 to TRBJ2-2; 8 bases align to TRBD1. V gave up 5 bases and J gave up 3 bases; unmatched junction bases: 2. The CDR3 is made up of 14 amino acids. Germline values: CDR1 SGHNT, CDR2 YENEEA. The CDR3 reads CASSQGADTGELFF. As DNA, the CDR3 is TGTGCCAGCAGCCAGGGGGCCGACACCGGGGAGCTGTTTTTT.

This clonotype was detected only a few times. V and J are TRBV7-9 and TRBJ1-1; D is unclear. CDR1 is SEHNR and CDR2 is FQNEAQ in the germline V gene (reference sequence). CDR3 size: 13 residues. The V end was cut by 4 bases, the J end by 1 base, with 7 bases between. CDR3: CASSWQANTEAFF. The CDR3 DNA is TGTGCCAGCAGCTGGCAGGCGAACACTGAAGCTTTCTTT.

J is TRBJ2-2 and V is TRBV10-2, with TRBD1 identical over 8 bases. V lost 6 bases and J lost 0; bases outside the gene matches: 3. Germline lookup yields CDR1 WSHSY and CDR2 SAAADI. The CDR3 is 15 amino acids. The CDR3 is CASRQGVANTGELFF. CDR3 bases: TGCGCCAGCAGACAGGGGGTAGCGAACACCGGGGAGCTGTTTTTT.

This chain links TRBV16 with TRBJ2-1; D is tentatively TRBD1 or TRBD2 (5 bases each). Germline V gene sequence: CDR1 KGHSY, CDR2 FQNENV. Trimming pared 7 bases from V and 0 bases from J, leaving 13 bases between. This CDR3 comprises 15 residues. The CDR3 DNA sequence: TGTGCCAGCACTTACGGGACGAGCTCCTACAATGAGCAGTTCTTC. It yields the protein CASTYGTSSYNEQFF. The full variable domain, completed using reference TRBV16 and TRBJ2-1, is GEEVAQTPKHLVRGEGQKAKLYCAPIKGHSYVFWYQQVLKNEFKFLISFQNENVFDETGMPKERFSAKCLPNSPCSLEIQATKLEDSAVYFCASTYGTSSYNEQFFGPGTRLTVL.

There are many counts of this clonotype. The chain couples TRBV6-1 to TRBJ2-2; D could derive from TRBD1 or TRBD2 (5 bases each). CDR3 length: 15 amino acids. Germline-derived CDR1 and CDR2 are MNHNS and SASEGT. Deletions cut 3 bases from V and 3 bases from J, with 11 bases between. The DNA for the CDR3 is TGTGCCAGCAGTGACAGACAGCGGTACACCGGGGAGCTGTTTTTT. Its protein is CASSDRQRYTGELFF.

Many counts were recorded for this clonotype. CDR3: CASSFRGVGGANVLTF. CDR3 bases: TGTGCCAGCAGTTTTAGGGGGGTAGGAGGGGCCAACGTCCTGACTTTC. The chain carries TRBV27 and TRBJ2-6; D assignment may be TRBD1 or TRBD2 (6 bases each). This CDR3 comprises 16 residues. Between the trimmed V and J ends, which lost 3 bases and 4 bases, there was a span of 13 bases. Germline V gene sequence: CDR1 MNHEY, CDR2 SMNVEV (reference sequence).

The rearrangement joins TRBV12-3 or TRBV12-4 to TRBJ2-2; 12 nucleotides match TRBD2. This CDR3 has 17 amino acids. Trimming at V came to 1 base and at J to 5 bases, leaving 5 bases not matched to a gene. The CDR3 sequence: CASSLGLAGEWTGELFF. For the CDR3, the DNA is TGTGCCAGCAGTTTAGGACTAGCGGGAGAGTGGACCGGGGAGCTGTTTTTT.

Many counts were recorded for this clonotype. The chain combines TRBV20-1 with TRBJ2-7; unclear D gene. Germline values: CDR1 DFQATT, CDR2 SNEGSKA (reference sequence). This CDR3 has 12 amino acids. The ends were cut back, 4 bases at V and 0 bases at J, with 7 bases in the middle. The CDR3 sequence is CSAKRDSYEQYF. In DNA, the CDR3 is TGCAGTGCTAAAAGGGACTCCTACGAGCAGTACTTC.

The table lists this clonotype with a few counts. The rearrangement links TRBV2 to TRBJ2-1, with 10 bases matching TRBD1. Unmatched junction bases numbered 11, after V lost 2 bases and J lost 4 bases. The length of the CDR3 is 18 residues. Germline lookup yields CDR1 SNHLY and CDR2 FYNNEI. CDR3 coding DNA: TGTGCCAGCAGTGAATCCCGGGACAGGGGAGCCCTTTACAATGAGCAGTTCTTC. This sequence encodes CASSESRDRGALYNEQFF.

V gene TRBV12-3 or TRBV12-4 combines with J gene TRBJ2-1; 11 positions agree with TRBD2. J lost 14 bases, V lost 6 bases, and 12 bases had no gene match. There are 14 residues in the CDR3. CDR3 protein: CASRSSTSGARKFF. In nucleotides, the CDR3 is TGTGCCAGCAGGTCATCGACTAGCGGGGCTAGGAAGTTCTTC.

In this sample, this clonotype turned up many times. A read error may account for a junction end that differs from germline. The rearrangement links TRBV27 to TRBJ2-7; the D gene is possibly TRBD2 (6 bases). The CDR3 is 14 residues long. From germline, CDR1 is MNHEY and CDR2 SMNVEV (reference sequence). The CDR3 is CASSFGRSSYEQYF. DNA of the CDR3: TGCGCCAGCAGCTTCGGGAGATCGTCCTACGAGCAGTACTTC.

The sample holds a few counts of this clonotype. This chain connects TRBV5-8 to TRBJ1-5, with D hard to call. Germline V gene data show CDR1 as SGHTS and CDR2 as YDEGEE. Trimming removed 4 bases from V and 6 bases from J, with 17 bases in between. This CDR3 spans 15 amino acids. In DNA form, the CDR3 reads TGTGCCAGCAGCCAAGACTCCGGGTGGGCTCAGCCCCAGCATTTT. Residues: CASSQDSGWAQPQHF.

In this sample, this clonotype turned up many times. The CDR3 loop is CASSFQAGARLTQYF. DNA for the CDR3: TGTGCCAGCAGTTTCCAAGCGGGGGCTCGTTTGACCCAGTACTTC. The chain recombines TRBV12-3 or TRBV12-4 with TRBJ2-5; 8 nucleotides align to TRBD2. This CDR3 has 15 residues. V trimming: 3 bases; J trimming: 7 bases; junction bases outside the gene matches: 10.

This clonotype has only a few counts. The genes are TRBV7-9 and TRBJ1-5; D is unclear. The CDR3 length is 12 residues. The V gene's germline CDR1 is SEHNR and CDR2 FQNEAQ (reference sequence). Trimming cost V 4 bases and J 4 bases, with 5 bases left between them. The CDR3 loop reads CASSSHNQPQHF. The CDR3 DNA reads as TGTGCCAGCAGCTCTCATAATCAGCCCCAGCATTTT. Variable domain in full (rest from reference TRBV7-9 and TRBJ1-5): DTGVSQNPRHKITKRGQNVTFRCDPISEHNRLYWYRQTLGQGPEFLTYFQNEAQLEKSRLLSDRFSAERPKGSFSTLEIQRTEQGDSAMYLCASSSHNQPQHFGDGTRLSIL.

This clonotype was seen at least ten times. This chain connects TRBV7-8 to TRBJ2-4; D may be TRBD1 (6 bases). This CDR3 spans 17 amino acids. The ends were cut back, 1 base at V and 0 bases at J, with 13 bases in the middle. The germline V gene has CDR1 SGHVS and CDR2 FQNEAQ. DNA for the CDR3: TGTGCCAGCAGCTTAGTTACAGGGCTCGCAGCCAAAAACATTCAGTACTTC. Encoded protein: CASSLVTGLAAKNIQYF. The full variable domain, in which reference TRBV7-8 and TRBJ2-4 provide the parts outside the CDR3, is GAGVSQSPRYKVAKRGQDVALRCDPISGHVSLFWYQQALGQGPEFLTYFQNEAQLDKSGLPSDRFFAERPEGSVSTLKIQRTQQEDSAVYLCASSLVTGLAAKNIQYFGAGTRLSVL.

The V and J genes are TRBV27 and TRBJ2-7; 12 nucleotides match TRBD2. V lost 3 bases to trimming and J lost 2 bases; unmatched junction nucleotides: 5. This CDR3 has 16 residues. Germline V lookup: CDR1 MNHEY, CDR2 SMNVEV (reference sequence). DNA of the CDR3: TGTGCCAGCAGTTTGTCTTCTAGCGGGGGGGCCTACGAGCAGTACTTC. Amino acids: CASSLSSSGGAYEQYF.

The chain uses TRBV12-3 or TRBV12-4 and TRBJ2-7; D may be TRBD1 or TRBD2 (5 bases each). CDR3 size: 14 residues. Trimming removed 5 bases at V and 2 bases at J, with 13 bases between. CDR3 region: CASSTPGPTYEQYF. As DNA, the CDR3 is TGTGCCAGCAGTACGCCGGGACCTACCTACGAGCAGTACTTC.

The chain joins TRBV20-1 to TRBJ2-2; 10 nucleotides line up with TRBD2. The V segment lost 4 bases and the J segment 5 bases; nucleotides outside the gene matches: 4. CDR1 is DFQATT, CDR2 SNEGSKA, per germline (reference sequence). The CDR3 is made up of 14 amino acids. In nucleotides, the CDR3 is TGCAGTGCTACCGTGACTAGCGGGACCGGGGAGCTGTTTTTT. It is translated as CSATVTSGTGELFF.

This clonotype was observed at least ten times. The chain combines TRBV5-1 with TRBJ2-2; D is ambiguous. The CDR3 is made up of 14 amino acids. Trimming removed 4 bases from V and 5 bases from J, with 12 bases in between. The V gene's germline CDR1 is SGHRS and CDR2 YFSETQ. The CDR3 nucleotides read TGCGCCAGCAGCCCCGACTCCAGAACCGGGGAGCTGTTTTTT. Its translation is CASSPDSRTGELFF.

The table lists this clonotype with a few counts. This chain joins TRBV5-1 and TRBJ2-2; D is possibly TRBD1 (6 bases). The germline gives CDR1 SGHRS, CDR2 YFSETQ. The CDR3 runs 15 residues. Trimming stripped 5 bases from V and 1 base from J, with 12 bases between. The CDR3 DNA reads as TGCGCCAGCAGAGGACCGACAGGGAACACCGGGGAGCTGTTTTTT. This sequence encodes CASRGPTGNTGELFF.

This clonotype came up a few times. The chain links TRBV7-2 to TRBJ2-5; D ambiguous. V dropped 2 bases and J dropped 4 bases, with 8 bases sitting between them. This CDR3 comprises 13 residues. From germline, CDR1 is SGHTA and CDR2 FQGNSA. In DNA, the CDR3 is TGTGCCAGCAGCTTAAATTGGCGAGAGACCCAGTACTTC. Translated, it gives CASSLNWRETQYF.

This clonotype was detected many times. The chain has TRBV5-1 and TRBJ2-1, with TRBD1 matching over 7 bases. The CDR3 extends over 13 amino acids. V lost 5 bases, J lost 12 bases, and 11 bases stayed unmatched. The germline V gene encodes CDR1 SGHRS and CDR2 YFSETQ. CDR3 loop: CASSQQGTGPQFF. CDR3 nucleotide sequence: TGCGCCAGCAGTCAACAGGGGACGGGGCCGCAGTTCTTC.

This clonotype came up a few times. The J gene is TRBJ2-7, the V gene TRBV6-5, with TRBD2 matching 8 bases. Germline assignment: CDR1 MNHEY and CDR2 SVGAGI. J lost 3 bases, V lost 0 bases, and 7 bases had no gene match. The CDR3 extends over 16 amino acids. This CDR3 reads CASSYSKRELLYEQYF. In nucleotides, the CDR3 is TGTGCCAGCAGTTACTCTAAGCGGGAGCTACTCTACGAGCAGTACTTC.

The chain joins TRBV4-2 to TRBJ2-7; 12 bases are shared with TRBD2. The junction had 9 bases not matched to a gene; V was cut back by 0 bases and J by 0 bases. The germline V gene has CDR1 LGHNA and CDR2 YNFKEQ. This CDR3 spans 19 amino acids. CDR3: CASSQEPTSGGSSSYEQYF. For the CDR3, the DNA is TGTGCCAGCAGCCAAGAACCGACTAGCGGGGGTTCAAGCTCCTACGAGCAGTACTTC.